These 27 T cell receptor beta chains were all obtained from the same sample, sequenced in a study of T cell repertoires in cytomegalovirus infection. TCRdb reprocessed the reads via MiXCR and lists one record per CDR3 protein. Among more than 85,000 distinct CDR3 sequences, more than 20% were seen once, and the ten largest hold roughly two fifths. The sample consisted of CD8+ T cells from PBMCs. These receptors came from a human donor in good health (CMV status not recorded). Some clones in this sample may be carry-over from other donors' samples.

The chain recombines TRBV7-9 with TRBJ2-7; possibly TRBD2 for D (5 bases). This CDR3 region has 15 residues. V was trimmed by 1 base and J by 3 bases, leaving 13 bases between them. Germline lookup yields CDR1 SEHNR and CDR2 FQNEAQ (reference sequence). CDR3 bases: TGTGCCAGCAGCTTAGTCTCCGGGGAGAGCTACGAGCAGTACTTC. Protein: CASSLVSGESYEQYF. Full variable domain (outside the CDR3, taken from reference TRBV7-9 and TRBJ2-7): DTGVSQNPRHKITKRGQNVTFRCDPISEHNRLYWYRQTLGQGPEFLTYFQNEAQLEKSRLLSDRFSAERPKGSFSTLEIQRTEQGDSAMYLCASSLVSGESYEQYFGPGTRLTVT.

The V gene is TRBV29-1, the J gene TRBJ1-2; no firm D call. Germline V gene data show CDR1 as SQVTM and CDR2 as ANQGSEA. V was trimmed by 0 bases and J by 5 bases, leaving 7 bases between them. This CDR3 has 12 amino acids. The CDR3 is CSVEDPWYGYTF. DNA for the CDR3: TGCAGCGTTGAAGACCCGTGGTATGGCTACACCTTC.

The chain joins TRBV10-3 to TRBJ1-1, with unresolved D. Germline V gene data show CDR1 as ENHRY and CDR2 as SYGVKD. V was trimmed by 0 bases and J by 1 base, leaving 0 bases between them. The CDR3 is made up of 12 amino acids. CDR3 residues: CAISESNTEAFF. The CDR3 region has the DNA TGTGCCATCAGTGAGTCGAACACTGAAGCTTTCTTT.

In its sample, this clonotype was seen a few times. The V call is TRBV12-3 or TRBV12-4, the J call TRBJ2-3; a possible D gene is TRBD2 (6 bases). Trimming cost V 7 bases and J 0 bases, with 14 bases left between them. The CDR3 is made up of 15 amino acids. CDR3 in DNA: TGTGCCAGCACGCACCCCGGGACTAGCACAGATACGCAGTATTTT. Its protein is CASTHPGTSTDTQYF.

This clonotype has ten or more counts. V usage is TRBV9 and J usage is TRBJ2-3; weak D call: TRBD1 (5 bases). This CDR3 has 15 amino acids. CDR1 is SGDLS, CDR2 YYNGEE, per germline. The V gene lost 4 bases and the J gene lost 5 bases, with 17 bases spanning the gap. The CDR3 loop is CASSPYGAGLDTQYF. The DNA of the CDR3 is TGTGCCAGCAGCCCTTATGGGGCAGGGCTAGATACGCAGTATTTT.

This clonotype was seen ten or more times. The chain combines TRBV28 with TRBJ2-2; D is uncertain. This CDR3 contains 11 residues. Trimming removed 7 bases from V and 7 bases from J, with 7 bases in between. Germline values: CDR1 MDHEN, CDR2 SYDVKM. In nucleotides, the CDR3 is TGTGCCAGCAAGGAATACGGGGAGCTGTTTTTT. It is translated as CASKEYGELFF.

The gene calls are TRBV5-5 and TRBJ2-7; D perhaps matches TRBD2 (5 bases). The CDR3 has 10 residues. Trimming shortened V by 5 bases and J by 7 bases, and 7 bases separated the two germline ends. Germline lookup yields CDR1 SGHKS and CDR2 YYEKEE (reference sequence). In DNA form, the CDR3 reads TGTGCCAGCAGTGAGGGAGAGCAGTACTTC. It encodes CASSEGEQYF.

The count of this clonotype is one. This chain joins TRBV7-9 and TRBJ2-7, with D tentatively TRBD1 or TRBD2 (5 bases each). The germline V and J ends were trimmed by 5 bases and 3 bases, with 14 bases remaining between them. The CDR3 totals 14 residues. Germline V gives CDR1 SEHNR, CDR2 FQNEAQ (reference sequence). DNA of the CDR3: TGTGCCAGCAGCCCCGGGACGACTCACTACGAGCAGTACTTC. It yields the protein CASSPGTTHYEQYF.

V and J are TRBV10-3 and TRBJ1-1; unclear D gene. This CDR3 comprises 12 residues. V was pared by 8 bases and J by 3 bases, with 10 bases between. Per germline, CDR1 ENHRY and CDR2 SYGVKD. The CDR3 region has the DNA TGTGCCATCGGACGGGAAGACACTGAAGCTTTCTTT. It yields the protein CAIGREDTEAFF.

This clonotype was seen a handful of times. This chain joins TRBV15 and TRBJ2-7; D perhaps matches TRBD1 (5 bases). This CDR3 contains 15 residues. V dropped 6 bases and J dropped 0 bases, with 15 bases sitting between them. Germline values: CDR1 LNHNV, CDR2 YYDKDF (reference sequence). DNA of the CDR3: TGTGCCACCAGTCAGGAAAGGGGTATCTCCTACGAGCAGTACTTC. It is translated as CATSQERGISYEQYF. The full variable domain, completed using reference TRBV15 and TRBJ2-7, is DAMVIQNPRYQVTQFGKPVTLSCSQTLNHNVMYWYQQKSSQAPKLLFHYYDKDFNNEADTPDNFQSRRPNTSFCFLDIRSPGLGDTAMYLCATSQERGISYEQYFGPGTRLTVT.

At least ten counts were recorded for this clonotype. CDR3 DNA sequence: TGTGCCAGCAGCTTACAGGATGGCGCAGATACGCAGTATTTT. This codes for CASSLQDGADTQYF. J is TRBJ2-3 and V is TRBV7-9; D gene uncertain. CDR1 is SEHNR, CDR2 FQNEAQ, per germline (reference sequence). The ends were cut back, 2 bases at V and 4 bases at J, with 10 bases in the middle. This CDR3 is 14 amino acids long.

The chain employs TRBV7-3 and TRBJ1-4; D unclear. CDR3 length: 13 residues. V was shortened by 5 bases and J by 8 bases, with 12 bases between the two germline ends. Germline V gene lookup returns CDR1 SGHTA and CDR2 FQGTGA. CDR3 residues: CASSIGPWEKLFF. CDR3 DNA: TGTGCCAGCAGCATAGGACCGTGGGAAAAACTGTTTTTT.

Here the CDR3 reads CAISESSGQGETQYF. DNA for the CDR3: TGTGCCATCAGTGAGTCGTCAGGGCAGGGTGAGACCCAGTACTTC. The rearrangement uses TRBV10-3 and TRBJ2-5; TRBD1 is a possible D gene (5 bases). Trimming pared 0 bases from V and 5 bases from J, leaving 13 bases between. Germline assignment: CDR1 ENHRY and CDR2 SYGVKD. The CDR3 covers 15 residues.

The chain carries TRBV7-6 and TRBJ1-1; D gene uncertain. CDR1 and CDR2 (germline): SGHVS, FNYEAQ. The V and J ends lost 1 base and 7 bases respectively, with 7 bases between them. The CDR3 totals 12 residues. The CDR3 loop reads CASSLGANEAFF. In nucleotides, the CDR3 is TGTGCCAGCAGCTTAGGAGCGAATGAAGCTTTCTTT.

This clonotype occurred a few times. The V gene is TRBV20-1, the J gene TRBJ2-7; either TRBD1 or TRBD2 may fit D (5 bases each). Germline V gene data show CDR1 as DFQATT and CDR2 as SNEGSKA (reference sequence). V lost 3 bases and J 6 bases, leaving 6 bases between the germline ends. This CDR3 comprises 10 residues. The CDR3 DNA reads TGCAGTGCTAGTGGGGGCGAGCAGTACTTC. It specifies CSASGGEQYF.

The V and J genes are TRBV28 and TRBJ1-2; TRBD1 aligns across 10 bases. Germline CDR1 and CDR2: MDHEN and SYDVKM. The CDR3 totals 14 residues. The J segment lost 8 bases and the V segment lost 3 bases, leaving 6 bases of the junction unmatched. DNA for the CDR3: TGTGCCAGCAGTTTCGGGACAGGGGTAGAGGGCTACACCTTC. Protein: CASSFGTGVEGYTF.

At least ten counts were recorded for this clonotype. This rearrangement joins TRBV20-1 to TRBJ2-7; no definite D call. CDR1 and CDR2 (germline): DFQATT, SNEGSKA (reference sequence). V dropped 0 bases and J dropped 1 base, with 10 bases sitting between them. The CDR3 sequence is 14 residues long. CDR3 loop: CSARDPDESYEQYF. CDR3 DNA: TGCAGTGCTAGAGATCCGGACGAATCCTACGAGCAGTACTTC.

In its sample, this clonotype was seen many times. This chain joins TRBV7-2 and TRBJ2-1; D gene ambiguous. The CDR3 covers 11 residues. Germline CDR1 reads SGHTA; CDR2 reads FQGNSA. V was pared by 5 bases and J by 11 bases, with 10 bases between. The CDR3 region is CASSPDIKQFF. The CDR3 nucleotides are TGTGCCAGCAGCCCCGACATTAAGCAGTTCTTC.

There are a few counts of this clonotype. This rearrangement joins TRBV10-3 to TRBJ2-1, with D perhaps matching TRBD1 (5 bases). Germline CDR1 reads ENHRY; CDR2 reads SYGVKD. Trimming removed 5 bases from V and 6 bases from J, with 17 bases in between. The CDR3 has 15 amino acids. CDR3 DNA sequence: TGTGCCATCAGTAACGACAGCCCCTTGGGCAATGAGCAGTTCTTC. Residues: CAISNDSPLGNEQFF.

This clonotype was recorded a few times. V is TRBV3-1 and J is TRBJ2-7, with D hard to call. CDR1 and CDR2 (germline): LGHDT, YNNKEL (reference sequence). Trimming removed 9 bases from V and 1 base from J, with 7 bases in between. This CDR3 has 11 residues. CDR3 bases: TGTGCCAGTGCCGGGTCCTACGAGCAGTACTTC. It specifies CASAGSYEQYF.

The V gene is TRBV6-1, the J gene TRBJ2-6, with D hard to call. The germline V gene has CDR1 MNHNS and CDR2 SASEGT. The ends were cut back, 4 bases at V and 2 bases at J, with 6 bases in the middle. The CDR3 consists of 14 residues. Here the CDR3 reads CASSGAAGANVLTF. The CDR3 DNA reads TGTGCCAGCAGTGGGGCGGCTGGGGCCAACGTCCTGACTTTC.

The V gene is TRBV20-1, the J gene TRBJ2-1, with 8 bases lining up with TRBD2. CDR1 and CDR2 from the germline V gene are DFQATT and SNEGSKA (reference sequence). This CDR3 is 17 amino acids long. Germline trimming cut 3 bases from V and 4 bases from J; bases unmatched to any gene: 14. CDR3 region: CSARDPTSVDLYNEQFF. The CDR3 DNA is TGCAGTGCTAGGGACCCGACTAGCGTCGATTTATACAATGAGCAGTTCTTC.

This clonotype has just a few counts. V usage is TRBV6-1 and J usage is TRBJ2-5, with no clear D. The germline gives CDR1 MNHNS, CDR2 SASEGT. V lost 0 bases, J lost 4 bases, and 12 bases lay in between. CDR3 length: 15 amino acids. In DNA, the CDR3 is TGTGCCAGCAGTGAAGCGTACAGCGATGGAGAGACCCAGTACTTC. It specifies CASSEAYSDGETQYF.

This clonotype was detected only a few times. CDR3 coding DNA: TGCGCCAGCAGCCAAGATTTAAGTCTCTCTTTGGACAATGAGCAGTTCTTC. This sequence encodes CASSQDLSLSLDNEQFF. The chain is built from TRBV4-1 and TRBJ2-1; D gene unclear. Trimming stripped 0 bases from V and 5 bases from J, with 17 bases between. Germline V CDR1 and CDR2: MGHRA, YSYEKL. The CDR3 length is 17 residues.

A few counts support this clonotype. This chain connects TRBV12-3 or TRBV12-4 to TRBJ2-1, with D unresolved. The CDR3 length is 17 residues. V lost 3 bases and J lost 4, with 19 bases in between. CDR3 sequence (DNA): TGTGCCAGCAGTTTCAAGGGCGGCGGTACATCTTACAATGAGCAGTTCTTC. It encodes CASSFKGGGTSYNEQFF.

This rearrangement joins TRBV7-9 to TRBJ1-1; 9 bases line up with TRBD1. Losses at the gene ends were 5 bases for V and 2 bases for J; bases not matched to a gene: 6. Germline V gene lookup returns CDR1 SEHNR and CDR2 FQNEAQ (reference sequence). The CDR3 spans 15 residues. DNA for the CDR3: TGTGCCAGCAGCCCCGGACAGGGGCAAAACACTGAAGCTTTCTTT. This sequence encodes CASSPGQGQNTEAFF.

This clonotype was recorded once. The V gene is TRBV28, the J gene TRBJ1-5; D remains unclear. The V end was cut by 10 bases, the J end by 0 bases, with 16 bases between. Germline CDR1 reads MDHEN; CDR2 reads SYDVKM. This CDR3 is built from 15 residues. CDR3 loop: CATGTLRYSNQPQHF. The CDR3 DNA follows: TGTGCCACTGGAACCCTGAGGTATAGCAATCAGCCCCAGCATTTT. The whole variable domain, filled in from reference TRBV28 and TRBJ1-5, reads DVKVTQSSRYLVKRTGEKVFLECVQDMDHENMFWYRQDPGLGLRLIYFSYDVKMKEKGDIPEGYSVSREKKERFSLILESASTNQTSMYLCATGTLRYSNQPQHFGDGTRLSIL.